This section outlines one T cell receptor beta chain sequence together with its context. Its antigen is not known. The data belong to a study of OX40 agonist ivuxolimab in advanced cancers. For the study at large: Dose-escalation patients' cancers were hepatocellular carcinoma, melanoma, renal cell or head and neck cancer. One patient with hepatocellular carcinoma and two with cutaneous melanoma, three in all, had partial responses.

The ends lost 4 bases at V and 3 bases at J; junction bases unmatched: 7. Germline assignment: CDR1 SGHNT and CDR2 YYREEE (reference sequence). The CDR3 contains 16 residues. Here immunoSEQ multiplex PCR was the method, and the copy in TCRdb shows in-frame clones only, minus some. The profile covers approximately 50,000 clones, with roughly 87% appearing a single time and around 0.56% taken by the ten largest. The study's findings and limits: Specificity for antigen went undetermined in the expanded peripheral T cells. Partial responders treated at 0.1-3.0 mg/kg exhibited clonal expansion among the lowest measured.

The receptor's source is an adult with an advanced solid tumor such as melanoma, head and neck, liver or kidney cancer. Sequences were derived from CD4+ or CD8+ T cells sorted from blood, sampled in a trial of the OX40 agonist ivuxolimab. The rearrangement links TRBV5-4 to TRBJ2-3; 11 positions agree with TRBD1. As DNA, the CDR3 is TGTGCCAGCAGCCTGTTGGGACAGGGGGTGACAGATACGCAGTATTTT. Its translation is CASSLLGQGVTDTQYF.